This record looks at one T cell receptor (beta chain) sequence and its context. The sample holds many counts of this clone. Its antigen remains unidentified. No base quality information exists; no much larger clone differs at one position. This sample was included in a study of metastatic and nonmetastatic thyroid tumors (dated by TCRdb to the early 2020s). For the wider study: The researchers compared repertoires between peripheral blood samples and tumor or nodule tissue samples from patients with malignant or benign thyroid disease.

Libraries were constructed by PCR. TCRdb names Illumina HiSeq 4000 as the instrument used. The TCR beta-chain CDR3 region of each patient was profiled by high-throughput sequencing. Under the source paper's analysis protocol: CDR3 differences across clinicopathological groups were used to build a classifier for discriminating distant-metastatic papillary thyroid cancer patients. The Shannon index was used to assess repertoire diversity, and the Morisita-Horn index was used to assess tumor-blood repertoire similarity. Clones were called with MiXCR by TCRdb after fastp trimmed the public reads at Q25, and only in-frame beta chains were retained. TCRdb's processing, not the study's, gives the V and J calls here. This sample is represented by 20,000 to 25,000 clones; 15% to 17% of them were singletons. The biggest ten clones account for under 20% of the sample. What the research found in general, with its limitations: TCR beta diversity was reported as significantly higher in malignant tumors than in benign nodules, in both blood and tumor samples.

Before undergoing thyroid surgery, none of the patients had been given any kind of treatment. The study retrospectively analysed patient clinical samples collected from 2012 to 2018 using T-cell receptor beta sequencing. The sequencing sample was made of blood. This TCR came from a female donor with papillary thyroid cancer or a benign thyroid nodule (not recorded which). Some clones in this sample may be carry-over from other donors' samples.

The CDR3 region has the sequence CASRTSQYQETQYF. The sequence in DNA is TGTGCCAGCAGAACATCACAGTACCAAGAGACCCAGTACTTC. This receptor chain uses TRBV5-4 and TRBJ2-5, with the identity of the D gene unclear. Including cysteine and phenylalanine, the CDR3 has 14 amino acids. Only the CDR3 part of the read is kept: 42 bases, read in frame from the first base. V and J are truncated by 5 bases and 0 bases respectively, leaving an intervening sequence of 11 bases. The CDR1 and CDR2 encoded by the germline V gene (reference sequence) are SGHNT and YYREEE.